The 3 T cell receptor beta chains given below trace back to one sample, sequenced in a study of regulatory T cells in long-lasting Graves disease. HTBI primers from iRepertoire and Arm-PCR of CDR3 regions yielded the TCR beta libraries. TCRdb re-called the multiplex PCR reads with MiXCR, one entry per CDR3 protein. The sample yields 400,000 to 550,000 distinct CDR3 sequences, roughly 17% seen once. Sample time point: newly diagnosed GD, antithyroid drugs for less than 3 months. Isolated PBMC RNA provided the starting material for the TCR library. The same data also went into a second study, on T cells in Graves' hyperthyroidism and ophthalmopathy.

Source: peripheral blood mononuclear cells (PBMCs), taken at new diagnosis, from a patient treated with antithyroid drugs. The receptors shown here come from a woman aged 25 to 45 with Graves disease.

V is TRBV4-1 and J is TRBJ2-1; perhaps TRBD2 as D (5 bases). The CDR3 covers 16 residues. Trimming pared 3 bases from V and 5 bases from J, leaving 17 bases between. Germline V gene lookup returns CDR1 MGHRA and CDR2 YSYEKL. The CDR3 here is CASSQGVADWNNEQFF. The CDR3 DNA reads as TGCGCCAGCAGCCAGGGTGTTGCGGACTGGAACAATGAGCAGTTCTTC.

Ten or more counts support this clonotype. The chain links TRBV28 to TRBJ1-4, with 9 bases identical to TRBD1. Trimming took 4 bases from V and 9 from J; bases not matched to a gene: 9. CDR1 and CDR2 (germline): MDHEN, SYDVKM. The CDR3 extends over 15 amino acids. The CDR3 DNA reads TGTGCCAGCAGTTCTCCGGGACAGGGTGGCCAAAAACTGTTTTTT. Amino acid sequence: CASSSPGQGGQKLFF.

This clonotype was seen more than once but under ten times. V is TRBV29-1 and J is TRBJ2-1; 10 nucleotides align to TRBD2. From germline, CDR1 is SQVTM and CDR2 ANQGSEA. This CDR3 is built from 13 residues. With V trimmed by 8 bases and J by 10 bases, 11 bases remained unmatched. The CDR3 region has the DNA TGCAGCTGGGGGCTAGCGGGAGCTCGGGAGCAGTTCTTC. It encodes CSWGLAGAREQFF.